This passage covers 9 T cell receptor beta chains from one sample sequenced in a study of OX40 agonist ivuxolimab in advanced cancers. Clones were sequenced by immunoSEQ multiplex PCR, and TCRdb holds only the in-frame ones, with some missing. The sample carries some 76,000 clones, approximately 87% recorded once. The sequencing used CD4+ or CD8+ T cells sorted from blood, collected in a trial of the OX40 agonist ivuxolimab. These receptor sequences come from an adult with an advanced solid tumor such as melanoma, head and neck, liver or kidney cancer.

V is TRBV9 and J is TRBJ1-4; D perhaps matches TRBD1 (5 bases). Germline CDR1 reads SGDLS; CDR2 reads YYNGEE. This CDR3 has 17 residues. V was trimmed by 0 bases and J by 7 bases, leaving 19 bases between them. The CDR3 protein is CASSVAGNSYSGEKLFF. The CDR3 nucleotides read TGTGCCAGCAGCGTAGCAGGGAATAGTTACAGCGGTGAAAAACTGTTTTTT.

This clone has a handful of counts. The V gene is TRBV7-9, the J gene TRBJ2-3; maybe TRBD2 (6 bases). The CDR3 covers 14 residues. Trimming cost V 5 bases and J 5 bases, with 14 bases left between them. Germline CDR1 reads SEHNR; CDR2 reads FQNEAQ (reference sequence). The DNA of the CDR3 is TGTGCCAGCAGCAGACCCGGGCGGGGAGATACGCAGTATTTT. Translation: CASSRPGRGDTQYF.

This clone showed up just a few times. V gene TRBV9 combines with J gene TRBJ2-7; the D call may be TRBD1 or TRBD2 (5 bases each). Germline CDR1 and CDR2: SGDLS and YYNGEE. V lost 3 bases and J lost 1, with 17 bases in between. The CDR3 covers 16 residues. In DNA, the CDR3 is TGTGCCAGCAGCGGCGGTGGGGGACGGAGATCCTACGAGCAGTACTTC. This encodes CASSGGGGRRSYEQYF.

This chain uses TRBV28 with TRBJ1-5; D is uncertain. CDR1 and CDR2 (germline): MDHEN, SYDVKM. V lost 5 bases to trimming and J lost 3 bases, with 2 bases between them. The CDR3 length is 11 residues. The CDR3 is CASSLNQPQHF. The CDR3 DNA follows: TGTGCCAGCAGTCTCAATCAGCCCCAGCATTTT.

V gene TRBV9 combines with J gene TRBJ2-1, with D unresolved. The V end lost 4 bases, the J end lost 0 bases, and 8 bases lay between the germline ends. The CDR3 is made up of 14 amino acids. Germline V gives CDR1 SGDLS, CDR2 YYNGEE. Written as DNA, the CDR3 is TGTGCCAGCAGCCCGCCGAGCTCCTACAATGAGCAGTTCTTC. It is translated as CASSPPSSYNEQFF.

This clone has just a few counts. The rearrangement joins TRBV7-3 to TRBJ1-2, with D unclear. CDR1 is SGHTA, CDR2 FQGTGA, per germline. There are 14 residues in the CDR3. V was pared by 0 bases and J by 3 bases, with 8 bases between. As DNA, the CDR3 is TGTGCCAGCAGCTTAACAGCCGGTTACTATGGCTACACCTTC. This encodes CASSLTAGYYGYTF.

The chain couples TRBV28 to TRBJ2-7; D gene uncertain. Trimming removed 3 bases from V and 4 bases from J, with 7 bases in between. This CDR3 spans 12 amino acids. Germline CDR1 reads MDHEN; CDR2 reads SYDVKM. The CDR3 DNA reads TGTGCCAGCAGTTTGATGCGGTACGAGCAGTACTTC. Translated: CASSLMRYEQYF. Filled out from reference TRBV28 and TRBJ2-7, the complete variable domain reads DVKVTQSSRYLVKRTGEKVFLECVQDMDHENMFWYRQDPGLGLRLIYFSYDVKMKEKGDIPEGYSVSREKKERFSLILESASTNQTSMYLCASSLMRYEQYFGPGTRLTVT.

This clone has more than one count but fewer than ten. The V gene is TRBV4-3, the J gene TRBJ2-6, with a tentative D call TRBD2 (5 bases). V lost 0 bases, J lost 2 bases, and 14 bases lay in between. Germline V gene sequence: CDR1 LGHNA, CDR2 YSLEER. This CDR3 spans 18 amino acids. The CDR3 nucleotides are TGCGCCAGCAGCCAAGAGACATCCTTCGGGGCTGGGGCCAACGTCCTGACTTTC. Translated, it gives CASSQETSFGAGANVLTF.

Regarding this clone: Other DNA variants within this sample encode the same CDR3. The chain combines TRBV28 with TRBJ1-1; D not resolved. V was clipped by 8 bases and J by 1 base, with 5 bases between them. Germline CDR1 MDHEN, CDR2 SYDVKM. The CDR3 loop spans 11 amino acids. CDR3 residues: CASRGNTEAFF. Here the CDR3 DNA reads TGTGCCAGCCGGGGGAACACTGAAGCTTTCTTT.